This T cell receptor (beta chain) is drawn from a study of cytomegalovirus exposure and HLA in healthy donors (dated by TCRdb to about 2017). About the study as a whole: An earlier analysis of around 600 of the donors reported roughly 300 Gb of sequence data and roughly 100 million unique TCR beta sequences from roughly 180 million T cells. An early release that covered approximately 600 HLA-typed donors contained about 300 gigabases of sequencing data and 80 million or so unique TCR sequences. The genetic ancestry cluster associated with self-reported Caucasian donors included about four fifths of the roughly 390 genotyped donors. The study aimed to test whether cataloging public T cell receptors could reveal signatures of past pathogen exposure. Using immunosequencing, the study profiled T cell repertoires from some 670 subjects and related those repertoires to cytomegalovirus serostatus. Besides the first cohort of about 730 subjects, a separate validation cohort made up of roughly 120 different subjects was used. High-throughput TCR immunosequencing, statistical association of individual TCRs with disease status, and machine learning were combined to predict cytomegalovirus infection status. A later analysis re-examined previously published TCR beta repertoires from over 500 donors and added high-resolution HLA genotyping to investigate patterns of TCR occurrence. In the later analysis, no new phenotypic data were used to find candidate immune exposures; instead, reliance was placed on TCR beta sequences and their occurrence across donors. To decide whether each TCR beta V gene segment behaved as functional or pseudogenic, an earlier analysis of over 500 of the donors relied on high-throughput TCR beta sequencing. Donor age, sex, ethnicity and CMV serostatus were compiled alongside the repertoire data. In a later genetic analysis, genome-wide SNP genotypes for about 55% of the roughly 700 donors were used, and that subset was treated as a discovery cohort. All discovery cohort repertoires had been generated using a single sequencing platform. HLA typing covered class I and class II loci at four-digit resolution. Typing coverage varied by locus: about 620-630 donors for A, B, C, DRB1 and DQB1; approximately 500 for DQA1; some 610 for DPA1; roughly 450 for DPB1. Four to six DR-DQ haplotypes were handled as single units for association and clustering, since linkage in the cohort was strong. On average, around 240,000 unique TCR beta nucleotide sequences were sequenced per donor among about 400 genotyped donors of the cohort, with about 17% of those sequences being non-productive.

About this clone: This clone's antigen is unknown. Per-nucleotide qualities are absent, and no much larger clonotype sits a single base away.

Libraries were made using the immunoSEQ multiplex PCR assay. A mixture of 60 forward primers for TCR Vbeta segments and 13 reverse primers for TCR Jbeta segments was used in the multiplex PCR. Amplification of the CDR3 region of rearranged TCR beta genes was performed with a multiplex PCR assay on genomic DNA. The amplified TCR beta libraries were sequenced on the Illumina HiSeq System as 87-base-pair reads. As for the authors' bioinformatics: A later analysis counted some 80 million unique TCR beta chains across the 550 to 750 repertoires, and some 12 million of these chains were shared by at least two donors. Raw reads were error-corrected and collapsed into unique sequences with a nearest-neighbor algorithm that merged closely related sequences to remove PCR and sequencing errors. CDR3 sequences were aligned to IMGT reference sequences to assign V, D and J gene segments. Each retained sequence needed at least a six-nucleotide match to both a V gene segment and a J gene segment. Rearrangements were called productive when the CDR3 lacked stop codons and stayed in frame with V and J; all others were non-productive. Following IMGT convention, CDR3 was defined as the stretch from the second conserved V-encoded cysteine up to the conserved J-encoded phenylalanine. In an earlier analysis of around 540 of the donors, sequences lacking an unambiguous match to a single V gene segment were excluded. In an earlier analysis of several hundred of the donors, V segments were called functional above 56.7% productive rearrangements and were called segregating when the between-donor standard deviation exceeded 5%. To diagnose cytomegalovirus status from the catalog of TCR beta chain sequences, a statistical classification framework was built. V and J gene assignment, in a later analysis, came from comparing TCR nucleotide sequences with IMGT/GENE-DB human TR gene sequences. Using the TCRdist pipeline, a later analysis assigned CDR3 sequences along with most-parsimonious VDJ recombination scenarios. In a later analysis, each TCR beta chain was defined by its CDR3 amino acid sequence together with its V-gene family, and reads lacking a unique V-gene family were excluded. As a way to deal with suspected cross-contamination and a sequencing artifact, a later analysis dropped over 550 nucleotide sequences that were highly shared and had low generation probability. A later analysis calculated a clonal expansion index for each public chain from normalized within-repertoire ranks of inferred template counts. In a later analysis, generation probabilities were computed using a VDJ recombination model fitted to out-of-frame rearrangements, and the results were checked against IGoR. In a later analysis, TCR-TCR, TCR-HLA and TCR-CMV co-occurrence was scored with hypergeometric tests, and a repertoire-size bias correction was applied to TCR pairs. To estimate false discovery rates, a later analysis permuted the HLA or CMV assignments 20 times. A later analysis grouped co-occurring TCRs with DBSCAN, adding TCRdist sequence similarity when clustering within HLA-allele-positive subsets. Repertoires with fewer than 30,000 or more than 120,000 public chains, plus five repertoires with anomalous nucleotide sharing, were excluded from co-occurrence clustering. As stored in TCRdb, this immuneACCESS dataset retains in-frame rearrangements with V and J assigned. A fraction of the clones does not appear; measured against another copy, unresolved V genes explain less than half of the discrepancy, and the remainder lacks a known reason. The V and J calls and clone size were taken over from that table, and D and trimming were inferred from the DNA. The sample table contains roughly 120,000 clones; only one count was recorded for roughly 81% of them. The ten largest clones capture roughly 0.99% of the sample.

CDR3 length: 17 amino acids, cysteine to phenylalanine. The only DNA kept is the CDR3, 51 bases in frame from the first base. Reading the germline V gene gives CDR1 SGHAT and CDR2 FQNNGV. At the junction V is shortened by 5 bases and J by 6 bases; bases outside the gene matches: 13. In total, fewer than 750 healthy bone marrow donors made up the cohort. At the time of sampling, all cohort members were nominally healthy, though unrecorded immune exposures were likely present. The donor was CMV seronegative and belonged to the group of 352 seronegative cohort members. A peripheral blood sample was provided by each donor, and peripheral blood mononuclear cells were used for TCR beta sequencing. The Qiagen DNeasy Blood Extraction Kit was used to extract genomic DNA from the blood cell samples. The paper as a whole reports these results and caveats: In a later analysis, several top co-occurrence clusters were reported to appear linked to parvovirus B19, influenza, CMV and Epstein-Barr virus. In a later genetic analysis, a missense DCLRE1C variant was associated with V-gene and J-gene trimming of TCR beta chains, and the association was replicated in an independent cohort. Compared with equally common non-associated chains, HLA-associated TCR beta chains in a later analysis were more clonally expanded and had lower generation probabilities. When HLA alleles, especially DR and DQ, strongly co-occurred, attributing TCR associations to individual alleles was difficult. In a later genetic analysis, fewer N-insertions in productive TCRs were reported among donors in an Asian-associated ancestry cluster than the approximately 670-donor mean. Most TCR sequences were observed very rarely across donors, whereas some public TCRs were present in many individuals. Some IMGT-functional V segments, including TRBV6-2 and TRBV6-3, could not be distinguished by the 87-base-pair reads and were therefore excluded. This cohort had only TCR beta chains sequenced, and the lack of alpha or paired-chain data limited which features could be detected. Sequencing depth was assumed to be roughly uniform across donors in the presence/absence analyses, though that assumption may not hold. Linkage disequilibrium might explain the correlated functional status among segregating V segments, but an unknown experimental factor could not be excluded. The earlier analysis of some 540 of the donors excluded roughly 17 rarely observed V segments, including chromosome 9 orphons, because counts were too low. CMV serostatus was the only immune exposure information available for the cohort. Most CMV-associated TCR beta chains appeared to be HLA-restricted in a later analysis, and the HLA associations seemed to be driven largely by CMV exposure. In a later analysis, TCR association rates were found to vary across HLA loci, with the most associated TCRs seen for DRB1 alleles and the fewest for HLA-C alleles. In the study, approximately 160 TCR beta chains were listed as associated with cytomegalovirus. In a later analysis, some 18,000 TCR beta sequences were associated with specific HLA alleles at a false discovery rate of 0.05. In vitro tests confirmed that a few of the cytomegalovirus-associated TCR beta chains recognize cytomegalovirus antigens. The classifier was reported to diagnose cytomegalovirus status with high specificity and sensitivity in both the original and validation cohorts. The authors suggested that the approach could potentially be extended to other disease states and immunological phenotypes. In an earlier analysis of some 540 of the donors, most TCR beta V segments appeared in productive rearrangements about 90% or about 30% of the time, broadly matching IMGT annotations. The sequencing pipeline was judged likely to have produced a cluster of highly shared sequence variants as a technical artifact. A further reported finding was that TCR beta sequences accurately predicted the HLA-A and HLA-B alleles for most subjects in the first cohort. Because some donors lacked HLA typing at each locus, the association tests relied only on the typed subset.

The sequence links TRBV11-2 to TRBJ2-4, and TRBD2 aligns with 10 junction nucleotides. The sequencing sample was made of PBMCs. The receptor was isolated from a woman aged 25 to 45 in good health and CMV-seronegative. The CDR3 has the sequence CASSGYKIAGGLNIQYF. The DNA sequence is as follows: TGTGCCAGCAGCGGCTACAAGATAGCGGGGGGCCTAAACATTCAGTACTTC.